This T cell receptor (beta chain) appears in the sequencing data of a study of Ad26.COV2.S vaccination and SARS-CoV-2 variants (dated by TCRdb to 2020 to 2022). General notes on the study: Vaccine-arm donors were drawn from COV1001, a multicentre, randomized, double-blind, placebo-controlled phase I-IIa trial of Ad26.COV2.S in healthy adults. Ad26.COV2.S was administered intramuscularly at a dose of 5x10^10 or 1x10^11 viral particles, either as one shot or as two shots given 56 days apart. Sequencing of the TCRbeta repertoire served to evaluate the specificity and breadth of SARS-CoV-2-reactive T cell receptors following Ad26.COV2.S vaccination. The TCR-sequenced set comprised around 30 samples: approximately 20 Ad26.COV2.S vaccine recipients, 5 placebo recipients and 8 SARS-CoV-2 convalescent individuals. Trial participants were randomized into five groups of five: low-dose or high-dose Ad26.COV2.S given once or twice, or placebo on both occasions. Investigators did not know the trial group allocation while performing experiments and assessing outcomes. What the work shows at the level of the full study, not this receptor alone: Comparable non-spike TCR breadth was observed between vaccine and placebo recipients, consistent with only spike being contained in the vaccine. Higher spike-specific TCR breadth was observed in Ad26.COV2.S recipients than in placebo recipients (P = 0.0014). After vaccination, substantial breadth of spike-specific CD8+ and CD4+ T cell responses was reported. The study lacked the statistical power to compare responses across vaccine doses or regimens. The authors noted that the TCR breadth and depth analyses may have underestimated total T cell responses.

From the cysteine up to the phenylalanine, the CDR3 has a length of 16 residues. The CDR3 DNA has 48 bases and is translated from base 1. The germline V gene encodes CDR1 MNHEY and CDR2 SVGAGI. Trimming takes 1 base off V and 3 bases off J; junction bases not matched to a gene: 5. Concerning this clone: This receptor's antigen is unknown. Base quality data are lacking; no much larger clone is found one base away.

The immunoSEQ Assay was used to sequence TCRbeta CDR3 regions. After extraction, genomic DNA underwent amplification by bias-controlled multiplex PCR, followed by high-throughput sequencing. Processing in the source paper ran as follows. To quantify the absolute abundance of every unique TCRbeta CDR3 region, sequences were collapsed and filtered. T cell fraction was estimated by normalization of TCRbeta template counts to usable DNA, with usable DNA being measured through amplification of reference genes present in all nucleated cells. Repertoire TCRs were annotated as SARS-CoV-2-specific by exact matching of V gene, CDR3 amino acid sequence and J gene to a known reactive TCR set. The reference SARS-CoV-2 TCR set came from MIRA and was filtered for enrichment in COVID-19-positive ImmuneCODE repertoires, removing public or cross-reactive TCRs. Drawing on the MIRA antigens, annotated TCRs were analysed further at the level of specific ORF or position within ORF. Depth was the summed frequency of annotated unique rearrangements, while breadth was defined as annotated unique rearrangements over total unique productive rearrangements. Two-sided Wilcoxon rank-sum tests were applied when comparing TCR breadth between groups. Drawn from immuneACCESS, this table holds only the in-frame rearrangements with V and J called that TCRdb kept. Clones are partly lost; checked studies trace under half to an unresolved V gene and leave the rest unexplained. V and J calls and clone size are given by that table; D and trimming were obtained from the DNA. The sample profile shows around 420,000 clones; around 89% of them were found once. Of the sample, 3.6% is held by the ten largest clones.

The treatment or condition label on this specimen signifies: around 19 received Ad26.COV2.S at low or high dose, single or two shots; about 5 received placebo; per-sample allocation not given. For vaccine and placebo recipients, repertoires were sequenced using samples collected on day 63 after the first injection. Cohort 1b enrolled about two dozen adults aged 18-55 years at a single site in Boston, USA, between 29 July and 7 August 2020. Ad26.COV2.S consisted of a replication-incompetent adenovirus type 26 vector by which a prefusion-stabilized SARS-CoV-2 spike protein from the original Wuhan strain was expressed.

The clonotype comes from a person aged 18 to 65 who received the Ad26.COV2.S COVID-19 vaccine or a placebo. The material was peripheral blood, obtained in a trial of Ad26.COV2.S vaccine versus placebo. The chain is assembled from TRBV6-5 and TRBJ2-5, with TRBD2 matching 10 junction bases. The nucleotides are TGTGCCAGCAGTTACTTCCTAGCGGGGGCGAAAGAGACCCAGTACTTC. It encodes CASSYFLAGAKETQYF.